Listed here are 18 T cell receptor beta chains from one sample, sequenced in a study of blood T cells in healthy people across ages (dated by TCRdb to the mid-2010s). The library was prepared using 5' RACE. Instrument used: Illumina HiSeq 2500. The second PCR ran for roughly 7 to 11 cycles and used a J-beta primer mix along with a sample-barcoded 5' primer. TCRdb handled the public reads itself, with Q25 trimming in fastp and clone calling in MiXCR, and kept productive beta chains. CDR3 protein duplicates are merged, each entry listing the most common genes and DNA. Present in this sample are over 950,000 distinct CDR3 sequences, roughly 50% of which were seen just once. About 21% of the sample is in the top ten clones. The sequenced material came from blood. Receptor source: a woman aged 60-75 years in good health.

CDR3 in amino acids: CASSDGQDSYEQYF. The CDR3 nucleotides are TGTGCCAGCAGTGATGGACAGGACTCCTACGAGCAGTACTTC. This rearrangement joins TRBV6-1 to TRBJ2-7; 7 bases map to TRBD1. This CDR3 has 14 amino acids. With 3 bases clipped from V and 0 bases from J, the junction kept 2 bases outside the gene matches. Germline CDR1 and CDR2: MNHNS and SASEGT.

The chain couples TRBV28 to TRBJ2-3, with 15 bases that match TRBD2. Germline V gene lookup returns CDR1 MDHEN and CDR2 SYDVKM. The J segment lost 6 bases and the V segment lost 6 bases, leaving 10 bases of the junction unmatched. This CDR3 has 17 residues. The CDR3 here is CASSRRTSGRAWDTQYF. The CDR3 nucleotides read TGTGCCAGCAGCCGACGGACTAGCGGGAGGGCCTGGGATACGCAGTATTTT.

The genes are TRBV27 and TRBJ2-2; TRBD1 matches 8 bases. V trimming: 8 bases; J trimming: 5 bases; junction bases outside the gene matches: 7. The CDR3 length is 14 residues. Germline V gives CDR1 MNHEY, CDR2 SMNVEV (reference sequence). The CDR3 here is CASQGAGGTGELFF. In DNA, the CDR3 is TGTGCCAGCCAGGGGGCAGGGGGAACCGGGGAGCTGTTTTTT.

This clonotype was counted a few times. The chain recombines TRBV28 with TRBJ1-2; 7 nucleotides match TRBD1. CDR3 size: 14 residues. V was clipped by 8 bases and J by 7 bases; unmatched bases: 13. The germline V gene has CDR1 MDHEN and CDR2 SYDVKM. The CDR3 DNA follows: TGTGCCAGCTACACAGGGGAGCTTTTCGGTGGCTACACCTTC. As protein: CASYTGELFGGYTF.

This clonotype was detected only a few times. The CDR3 region is CASSRPGQGARNEQFF. The CDR3, as DNA: TGTGCCAGCAGCCGGCCGGGACAGGGGGCTCGCAATGAGCAGTTCTTC. The V call is TRBV7-6, the J call TRBJ2-1; 12 nucleotides line up with TRBD1. The J segment lost 6 bases and the V segment lost 5 bases, leaving 8 bases of the junction unmatched. This CDR3 spans 16 amino acids. Germline assignment: CDR1 SGHVS and CDR2 FNYEAQ.

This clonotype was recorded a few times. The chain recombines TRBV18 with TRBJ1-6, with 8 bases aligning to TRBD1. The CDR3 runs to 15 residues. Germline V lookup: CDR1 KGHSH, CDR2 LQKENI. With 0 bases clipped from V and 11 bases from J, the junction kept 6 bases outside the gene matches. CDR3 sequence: CASSPPDRADPPLHF. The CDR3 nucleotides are TGTGCCAGCTCACCACCGGACAGGGCAGACCCACCCCTCCACTTT.

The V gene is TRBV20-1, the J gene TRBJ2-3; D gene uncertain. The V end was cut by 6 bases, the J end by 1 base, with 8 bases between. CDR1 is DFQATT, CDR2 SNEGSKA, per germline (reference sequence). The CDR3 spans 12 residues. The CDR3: CSAVLGTDTQYF. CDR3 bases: TGCAGTGCCGTCTTAGGCACAGATACGCAGTATTTT.

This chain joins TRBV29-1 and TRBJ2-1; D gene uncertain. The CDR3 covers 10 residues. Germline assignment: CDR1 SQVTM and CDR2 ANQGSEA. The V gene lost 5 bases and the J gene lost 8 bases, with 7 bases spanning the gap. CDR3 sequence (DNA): TGCAGCGTTCTGCTGGATGAGCAGTTCTTC. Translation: CSVLLDEQFF.

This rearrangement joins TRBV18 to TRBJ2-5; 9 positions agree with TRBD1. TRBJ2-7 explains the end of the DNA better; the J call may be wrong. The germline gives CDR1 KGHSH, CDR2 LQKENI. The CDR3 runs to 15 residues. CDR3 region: CASSPHGTGTYEQYF. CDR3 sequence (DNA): TGTGCCAGCTCACCACACGGGACAGGGACCTACGAGCAGTACTTC.

CDR3 nucleotide sequence: TGTGCCTGCCCCGGGTCTAGCAGATACAATGAGCAGTACTTC. Residues: CACPGSSRYNEQYF. This chain joins TRBV30 and TRBJ2-5; tentatively, D is TRBD2 (5 bases). Germline V gene lookup returns CDR1 GTSNPN and CDR2 SVGIG (reference sequence). V lost 6 bases and J lost 11, with 25 bases in between. The CDR3 has 14 residues.

CDR3 sequence (DNA): TGTGCCCGCGGGGACAGTCCGTACAAGGGGTGTGGCTACACCTTC. It yields the protein CARGDSPYKGCGYTF. The chain carries TRBV12-3 or TRBV12-4 and TRBJ1-2; TRBD1 matches at 7 bases. CDR3 size: 15 residues. V shed 11 bases and J 7 bases; nucleotides not matched to a gene: 19.

In DNA, the CDR3 is TGCGCCAGCAGCCAAGATGGGCGACCCAACACCCAGTACTTC. Its protein is CASSQDGRPNTQYF. The V call is TRBV4-1, the J call TRBJ2-5; D is unresolved. This CDR3 is 14 amino acids long. Looked up from germline, CDR1 is MGHRA and CDR2 is YSYEKL. The V gene lost 0 bases and the J gene lost 8 bases, with 13 bases spanning the gap.

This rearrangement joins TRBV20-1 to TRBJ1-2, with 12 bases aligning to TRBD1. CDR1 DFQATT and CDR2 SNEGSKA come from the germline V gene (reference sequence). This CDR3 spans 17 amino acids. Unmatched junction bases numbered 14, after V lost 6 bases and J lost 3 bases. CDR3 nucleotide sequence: TGCAGTGCCTACAGCCGGGACAGGGGGCGTTTATACTATGGCTACACCTTC. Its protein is CSAYSRDRGRLYYGYTF.

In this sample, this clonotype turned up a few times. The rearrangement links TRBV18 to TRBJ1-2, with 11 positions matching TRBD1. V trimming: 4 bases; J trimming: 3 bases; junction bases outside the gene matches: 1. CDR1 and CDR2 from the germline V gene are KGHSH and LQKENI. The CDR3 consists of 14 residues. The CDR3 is CASSQGQGDYGYTF. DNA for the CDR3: TGTGCCAGCTCACAGGGACAGGGGGACTATGGCTACACCTTC.

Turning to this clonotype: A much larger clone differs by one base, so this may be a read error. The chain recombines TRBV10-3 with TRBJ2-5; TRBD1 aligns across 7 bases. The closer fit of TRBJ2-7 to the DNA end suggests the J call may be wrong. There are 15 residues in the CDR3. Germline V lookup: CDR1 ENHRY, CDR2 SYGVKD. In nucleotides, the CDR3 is TGTGCCATCAGTGATTCGGACAGGAGAAGTAACGAGCAGTACTTC. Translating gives CAISDSDRRSNEQYF.

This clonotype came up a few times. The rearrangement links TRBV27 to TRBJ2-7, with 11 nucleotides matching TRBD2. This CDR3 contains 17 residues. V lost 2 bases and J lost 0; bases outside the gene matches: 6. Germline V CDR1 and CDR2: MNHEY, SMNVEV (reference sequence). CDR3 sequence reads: CASSLAQGLAVSYEQYF. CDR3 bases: TGTGCCAGCAGTTTAGCTCAGGGACTAGCGGTCTCCTACGAGCAGTACTTC.

Written as DNA, the CDR3 is TGTGCCAGCAGATCAAGCGGGAGGACCCGCTACGAGCAGTACTTC. Encoded protein: CASRSSGRTRYEQYF. V is TRBV6-6 and J is TRBJ2-7; 9 bases line up with TRBD2. The CDR3 length is 15 residues. Trimming removed 6 bases from V and 3 bases from J; junction bases left unmatched: 9. Germline-derived CDR1 and CDR2 are MNHNY and SVGAGI (reference sequence).

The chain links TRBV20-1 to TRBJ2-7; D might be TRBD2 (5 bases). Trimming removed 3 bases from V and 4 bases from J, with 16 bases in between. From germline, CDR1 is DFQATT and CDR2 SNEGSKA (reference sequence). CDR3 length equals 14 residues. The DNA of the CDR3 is TGCAGTGCTAGGGTGCCTAGCAGGATGTACGAGCAGTACTTC. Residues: CSARVPSRMYEQYF.